This TCR beta chain stems from a study of blood T cell repertoires in COVID-19. V was shortened by 0 bases and J by 4 bases, with 12 bases between the two germline ends. This CDR3 is built from 15 residues. Original methodology: It was from reference gene primer amplification that nucleated cell counts were estimated. The assay was immunoSEQ multiplex PCR, and TCRdb's table has in-frame clones only and misses some. Clone size and the V and J calls come from that table; the DNA yielded D and trimming. The sample includes some 200,000 clones, around 90% of them seen just once. Participant age was roughly 18 to 100 years, and participants resided in fewer than 25 US areas. Donors were grouped by their self-reported clinical history. Recovery meant two consecutive negative NP/OP PCR tests, professional clearance, or resolved symptoms.

The receptor was isolated from a woman aged 30 to 39 who had recovered from COVID-19. The specimen was PBMCs or T cells enriched from blood (not recorded which). This chain connects TRBV23-1 to TRBJ1-2; TRBD1 might be the D (5 bases). TRBV23-1 is an open reading frame, and its role is uncertain. CDR3 region: CASSQSWTISYGYTF. In DNA, the CDR3 is TGCGCCAGCAGTCAATCTTGGACAATCAGCTATGGCTACACCTTC.